Detailed here is one T cell receptor beta chain. Its cognate antigen is unknown. This sample was included in a study of CD8 T cells in Susac syndrome. Random-hexamer reverse transcription was applied to roughly 0.45 to 1 ug RNA. A multiplex approach, immunoSEQ multiplex PCR, amplified TCR beta CDR3 across 54 Vbeta and 13 Jbeta. TCRdb called the immunoSEQ multiplex PCR reads again in MiXCR, with one record for every CDR3 protein. The sample includes some 300,000 distinct CDR3 sequences, approximately 89% of them seen just once. Sequencing of TCR beta was carried out in blood CD8+ and CD4+ T cells. Relapsing-remitting disease, either stable or active, was present in the treatment-naive patients who were the multiple sclerosis controls. The CDR3 is 15 residues long. V dropped 3 bases and J dropped 8 bases, with 20 bases sitting between them. In germline, CDR1 is DFQATT, CDR2 SNEGSKA (reference sequence).

Overall study findings and caveats: The study's TCR sequencing and HLA analysis covered a relatively small number of individuals, and the study acknowledged this.

The specimen was CD8+ T cells from PBMCs. This TCR came from a human donor with multiple sclerosis. The chain combines TRBV20-1 with TRBJ2-1, with D perhaps TRBD2 (5 bases). The CDR3 DNA reads as TGCAGTGCTAGTGTTGGGGTCAAGGGTAGCGATGAGCAGTTCTTC. It translates to CSASVGVKGSDEQFF.